A selection of T cell receptor beta chains follows, all from one sample in a study of T cell responses to AZD1222 COVID-19 vaccine. The repertoire was sequenced with immunoSEQ multiplex PCR; TCRdb's copy has only in-frame clones and lacks some. The data show roughly 130,000 clones, roughly 85% seen once. The sequenced sample was peripheral blood, obtained on day 0 of AZD1222 vaccination. The receptor set was obtained from an adult in good health. Both conserved end residues are trimmed from each CDR3. Part of the rows lack a size; the others show once, few, many or a class for expanded clones.

v_call: TRBV5-5
cdr3_length: 13
j_call: TRBJ2-1
clone_size: once
cdr3_aa: ASSSGQGSYNEQF

v_call: TRBV18
cdr3_length: 13
j_call: TRBJ2-2
clone_size: NA
cdr3_aa: ASSPLQGTTGELF

v_call: TRBV11-2
cdr3_length: 11
j_call: TRBJ2-7
clone_size: NA
cdr3_aa: ASSGDRAHEQY

v_call: TRBV18
cdr3_length: 14
j_call: TRBJ1-5
clone_size: NA
cdr3_aa: ASSPDRGNSNQPQH

v_call: TRBV5-1
cdr3_length: 12
j_call: TRBJ2-5
clone_size: NA
cdr3_aa: ASSLVASVETQY

v_call: TRBV6-5
cdr3_length: 14
j_call: TRBJ1-2
clone_size: NA
cdr3_aa: ASSYSILRQSYGYT

v_call: TRBV18
cdr3_length: 16
j_call: TRBJ2-7
clone_size: NA
cdr3_aa: ASSPFGVGRLSDYEQY

v_call: TRBV25-1
cdr3_length: 14
j_call: TRBJ2-2
clone_size: NA
cdr3_aa: ASTPAGTGDTGELF

v_call: TRBV18
cdr3_length: 14
j_call: TRBJ1-6
clone_size: NA
cdr3_aa: ASSPLGSAGNSPLH

v_call: TRBV7-9
cdr3_length: 15
j_call: TRBJ2-1
clone_size: NA
cdr3_aa: ASSHSGGTSSYNEQF

v_call: TRBV24-1
cdr3_length: 12
j_call: TRBJ1-5
clone_size: NA
cdr3_aa: ATSPGGSFQPQH

v_call: TRBV11-2
cdr3_length: 12
j_call: TRBJ1-2
clone_size: once
cdr3_aa: ASSLDRGNYGYT

v_call: TRBV15
cdr3_length: 13
j_call: TRBJ1-6
clone_size: NA
cdr3_aa: ATSRGPGYNSPLH

v_call: TRBV5-5
cdr3_length: 13
j_call: TRBJ2-7
clone_size: once
cdr3_aa: ASSLGAGGTYEQY

v_call: TRBV19
cdr3_length: 13
j_call: TRBJ1-4
clone_size: NA
cdr3_aa: ASSTRGREGEKLF

v_call: TRBV5-1
cdr3_length: 12
j_call: TRBJ2-1
clone_size: NA
cdr3_aa: ASSLGSVEGEQF

v_call: TRBV5-1
cdr3_length: 13
j_call: TRBJ2-7
clone_size: NA
cdr3_aa: ASSLDGGSGDEQY

v_call: TRBV7-9
cdr3_length: 15
j_call: TRBJ2-3
clone_size: NA
cdr3_aa: ASSPGLAGVGTDTQY

v_call: TRBV6-5
cdr3_length: 12
j_call: TRBJ2-3
clone_size: NA
cdr3_aa: ASSRGLGTDTQY

v_call: TRBV27
cdr3_length: 12
j_call: TRBJ2-6
clone_size: NA
cdr3_aa: ASSAGSGANVLT

v_call: TRBV9
cdr3_length: 14
j_call: TRBJ2-3
clone_size: NA
cdr3_aa: ASSYLVAGLADTQY

v_call: TRBV10-1
cdr3_length: 12
j_call: TRBJ1-4
clone_size: NA
cdr3_aa: ASSEGGTNEKLF

v_call: TRBV28
cdr3_length: 14
j_call: TRBJ2-1
clone_size: NA
cdr3_aa: ASSFGTSGRANEQF

v_call: TRBV7-2
cdr3_length: 13
j_call: TRBJ2-3
clone_size: NA
cdr3_aa: ASRTVGPSTDTQY

v_call: TRBV7-3
cdr3_length: 14
j_call: TRBJ2-1
clone_size: NA
cdr3_aa: ASSPPAGIPINEQF

v_call: TRBV27
cdr3_length: 13
j_call: TRBJ1-5
clone_size: NA
cdr3_aa: ASSQTGLSNQPQH

v_call: TRBV30
cdr3_length: 13
j_call: TRBJ1-5
clone_size: NA
cdr3_aa: AWRAGRGGNQPQH

v_call: TRBV11-2
cdr3_length: 12
j_call: TRBJ1-2
clone_size: NA
cdr3_aa: ASSLVQGGGGYT

v_call: TRBV6-5
cdr3_length: 13
j_call: TRBJ1-3
clone_size: NA
cdr3_aa: ASRSSPGAGNTIY

v_call: TRBV27
cdr3_length: 13
j_call: TRBJ2-7
clone_size: NA
cdr3_aa: ASSYYTGGNYEQY

v_call: TRBV6-5
cdr3_length: 13
j_call: TRBJ2-7
clone_size: once
cdr3_aa: ASSVRGQGTYEQY

v_call: TRBV2
cdr3_length: 10
j_call: TRBJ1-2
clone_size: NA
cdr3_aa: ARQGSEHGYT

v_call: TRBV6-5
cdr3_length: 11
j_call: TRBJ2-1
clone_size: NA
cdr3_aa: ASLIAGGNEQF

v_call: TRBV19
cdr3_length: 12
j_call: TRBJ1-4
clone_size: NA
cdr3_aa: ATSRSATNEKLF

v_call: TRBV3-1/TRBV3-2
cdr3_length: 14
j_call: TRBJ2-5
clone_size: NA
cdr3_aa: ASSQDRGYSWETQY

v_call: TRBV30
cdr3_length: 13
j_call: TRBJ1-5
clone_size: NA
cdr3_aa: AWSAQTGEGQPQH

v_call: TRBV19
cdr3_length: 13
j_call: TRBJ2-7
clone_size: NA
cdr3_aa: ASSIDGAAGVEQY

v_call: TRBV14
cdr3_length: 14
j_call: TRBJ2-3
clone_size: NA
cdr3_aa: ASSQTPGVSTDTQY

v_call: TRBV12-3/TRBV12-4
cdr3_length: 10
j_call: TRBJ2-1
clone_size: NA
cdr3_aa: ASSLVWSEQF

v_call: TRBV19
cdr3_length: 13
j_call: TRBJ1-2
clone_size: NA
cdr3_aa: ASSISVRRVHGYT

v_call: TRBV7-6
cdr3_length: 13
j_call: TRBJ2-1
clone_size: NA
cdr3_aa: ASSSVAGLYNEQF